Sequencing of this T cell receptor beta chain was carried out in a study of T cells after posttransplantation cyclophosphamide. Whole-study results and caveats: Recipient CMV seropositivity and CMV reactivation strongly tracked TRB clonality. Later post-transplant blood repertoires were often dominated by donor CD8+ memory clones. Skin or GI-infiltrating T cells shared few TRB sequences with blood.

TCRdb's copy holds only in-frame clones and misses some; the assay was immunoSEQ multiplex PCR. Among around 3,900 clones, 75% to 85% were seen once, and the ten largest hold less than 8.5%. This clone was seen just once. Its antigen is still unknown. From germline, CDR1 is MDHEN and CDR2 SYDVKM. The length of the CDR3 is 15 residues. Deletions cut 5 bases from V and 4 bases from J, with 18 bases between. A marrow graft followed busulfan-fludarabine conditioning, with cyclophosphamide on days +3 and +4. The material was CD4+ T cells sorted from blood, obtained roughly 250 days after a stem cell transplant with posttransplant cyclophosphamide. The chain recombines TRBV28 with TRBJ2-7; the D gene is possibly TRBD1 (5 bases). The origin of this receptor is a male patient aged 25 to 39 who received an allogeneic stem cell transplant from a related donor, was CMV-positive, and had no GVHD. Some T cells may possibly be graft donor cells. The CDR3 region is CASSLWQGGTYEQYF. The DNA for the CDR3 is TGTGCCAGCAGTCTCTGGCAGGGTGGTACGTACGAGCAGTACTTC.